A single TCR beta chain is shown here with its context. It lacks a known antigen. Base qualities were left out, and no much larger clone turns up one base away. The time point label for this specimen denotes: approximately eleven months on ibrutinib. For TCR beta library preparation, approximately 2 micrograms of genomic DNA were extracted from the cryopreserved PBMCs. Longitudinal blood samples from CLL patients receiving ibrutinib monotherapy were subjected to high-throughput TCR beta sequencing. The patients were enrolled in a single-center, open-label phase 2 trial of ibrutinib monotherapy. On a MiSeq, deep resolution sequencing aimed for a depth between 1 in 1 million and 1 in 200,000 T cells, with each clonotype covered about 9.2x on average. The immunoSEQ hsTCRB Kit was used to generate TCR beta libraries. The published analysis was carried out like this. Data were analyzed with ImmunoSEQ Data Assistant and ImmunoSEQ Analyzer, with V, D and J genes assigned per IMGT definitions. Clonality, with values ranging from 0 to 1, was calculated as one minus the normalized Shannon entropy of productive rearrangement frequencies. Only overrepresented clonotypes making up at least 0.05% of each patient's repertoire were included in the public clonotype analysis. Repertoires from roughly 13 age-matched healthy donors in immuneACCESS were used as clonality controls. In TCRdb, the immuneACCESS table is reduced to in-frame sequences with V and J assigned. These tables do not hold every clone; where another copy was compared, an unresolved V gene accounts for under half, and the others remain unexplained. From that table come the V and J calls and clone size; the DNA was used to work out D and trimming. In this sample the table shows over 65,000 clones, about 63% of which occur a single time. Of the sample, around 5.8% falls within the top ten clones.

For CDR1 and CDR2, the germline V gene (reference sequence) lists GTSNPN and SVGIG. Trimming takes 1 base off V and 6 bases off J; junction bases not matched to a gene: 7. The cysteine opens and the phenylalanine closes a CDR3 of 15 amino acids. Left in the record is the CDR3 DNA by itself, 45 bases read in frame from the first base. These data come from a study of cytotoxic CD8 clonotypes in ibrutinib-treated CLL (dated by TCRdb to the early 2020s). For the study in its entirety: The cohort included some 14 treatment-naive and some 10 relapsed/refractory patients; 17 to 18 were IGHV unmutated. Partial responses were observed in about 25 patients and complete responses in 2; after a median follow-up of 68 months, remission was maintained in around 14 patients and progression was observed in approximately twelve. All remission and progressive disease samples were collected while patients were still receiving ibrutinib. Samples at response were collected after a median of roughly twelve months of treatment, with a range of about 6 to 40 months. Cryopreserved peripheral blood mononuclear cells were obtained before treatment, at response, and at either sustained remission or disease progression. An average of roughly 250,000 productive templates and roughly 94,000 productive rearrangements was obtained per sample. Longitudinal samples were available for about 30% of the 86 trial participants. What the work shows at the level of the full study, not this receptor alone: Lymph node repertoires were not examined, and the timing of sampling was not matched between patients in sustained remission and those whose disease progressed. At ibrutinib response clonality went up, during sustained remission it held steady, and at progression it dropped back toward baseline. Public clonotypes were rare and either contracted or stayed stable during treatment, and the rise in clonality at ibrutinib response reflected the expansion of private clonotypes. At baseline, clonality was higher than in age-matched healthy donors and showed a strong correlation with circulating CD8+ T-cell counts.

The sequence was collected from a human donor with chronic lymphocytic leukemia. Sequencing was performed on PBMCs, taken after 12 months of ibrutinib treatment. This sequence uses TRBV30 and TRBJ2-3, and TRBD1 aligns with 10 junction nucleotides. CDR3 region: CAWSGDRGDEDTQYF. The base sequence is TGTGCCTGGAGTGGGGACAGGGGAGATGAGGATACGCAGTATTTT.